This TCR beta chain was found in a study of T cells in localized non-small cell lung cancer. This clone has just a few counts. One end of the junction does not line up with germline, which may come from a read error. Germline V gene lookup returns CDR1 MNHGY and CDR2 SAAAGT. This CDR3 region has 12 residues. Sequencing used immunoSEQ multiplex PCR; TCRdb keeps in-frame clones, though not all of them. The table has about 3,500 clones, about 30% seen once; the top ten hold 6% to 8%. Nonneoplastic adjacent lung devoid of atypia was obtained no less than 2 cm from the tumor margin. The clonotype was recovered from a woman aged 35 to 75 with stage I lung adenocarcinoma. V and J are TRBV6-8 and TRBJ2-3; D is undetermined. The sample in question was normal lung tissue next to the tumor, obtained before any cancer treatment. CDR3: CASSDSGDTQYF. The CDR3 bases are TGTGCCAGCAGTGACTCGGGAGATACGCAGTATTTT.